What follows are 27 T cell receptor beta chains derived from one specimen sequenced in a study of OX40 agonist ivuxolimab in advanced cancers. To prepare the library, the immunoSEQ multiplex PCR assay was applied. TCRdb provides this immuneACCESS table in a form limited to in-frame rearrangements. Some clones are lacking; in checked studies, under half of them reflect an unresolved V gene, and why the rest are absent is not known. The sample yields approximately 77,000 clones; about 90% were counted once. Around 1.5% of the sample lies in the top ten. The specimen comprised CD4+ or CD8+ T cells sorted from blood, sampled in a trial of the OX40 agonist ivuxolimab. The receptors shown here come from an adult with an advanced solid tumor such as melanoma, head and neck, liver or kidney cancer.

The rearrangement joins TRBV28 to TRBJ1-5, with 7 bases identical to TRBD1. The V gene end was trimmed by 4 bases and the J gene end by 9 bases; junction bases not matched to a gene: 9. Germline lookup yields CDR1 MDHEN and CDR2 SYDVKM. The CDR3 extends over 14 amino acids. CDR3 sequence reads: CASSSGQDIGPQHF. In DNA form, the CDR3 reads TGTGCCAGCAGTTCCGGACAGGATATCGGGCCCCAGCATTTT.

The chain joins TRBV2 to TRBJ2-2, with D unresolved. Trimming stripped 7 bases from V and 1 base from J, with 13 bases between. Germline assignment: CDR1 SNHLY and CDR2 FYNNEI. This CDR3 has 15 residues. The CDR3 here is CASTPRVLNTGELFF. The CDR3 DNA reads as TGTGCCAGCACCCCGAGAGTCCTGAACACCGGGGAGCTGTTTTTT.

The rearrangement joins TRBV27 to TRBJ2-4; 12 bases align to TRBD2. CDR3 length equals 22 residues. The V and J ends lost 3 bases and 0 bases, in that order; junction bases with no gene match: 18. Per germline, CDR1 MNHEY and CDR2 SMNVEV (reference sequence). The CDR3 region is CASSLRGPRLAGASLAKNIQYF. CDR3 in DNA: TGTGCCAGCAGTTTGAGGGGACCCCGACTAGCGGGAGCCTCGTTAGCCAAAAACATTCAGTACTTC.

The CDR3 region is CASGSNTGELFF. The DNA of the CDR3 is TGTGCCAGCGGGAGTAACACCGGGGAGCTGTTTTTT. The V call is TRBV5-4, the J call TRBJ2-2; perhaps TRBD2 as D (5 bases). The V end lost 7 bases, the J end lost 2 bases, and 6 bases lay between the germline ends. This CDR3 region has 12 residues. Looked up from germline, CDR1 is SGHNT and CDR2 is YYREEE (reference sequence).

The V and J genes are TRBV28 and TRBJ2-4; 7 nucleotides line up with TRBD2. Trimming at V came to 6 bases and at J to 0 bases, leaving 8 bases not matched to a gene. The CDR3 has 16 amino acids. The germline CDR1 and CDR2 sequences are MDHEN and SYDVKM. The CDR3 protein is CASSPSSGLAKNIQYF. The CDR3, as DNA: TGTGCCAGCAGCCCCTCTAGCGGCCTAGCCAAAAACATTCAGTACTTC.

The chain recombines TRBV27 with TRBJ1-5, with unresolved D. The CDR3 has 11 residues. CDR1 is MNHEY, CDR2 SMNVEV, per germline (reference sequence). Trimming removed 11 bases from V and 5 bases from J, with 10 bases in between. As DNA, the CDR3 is TGTGCCCATACCCGTTATCAGCCCCAGCATTTT. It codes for CAHTRYQPQHF.

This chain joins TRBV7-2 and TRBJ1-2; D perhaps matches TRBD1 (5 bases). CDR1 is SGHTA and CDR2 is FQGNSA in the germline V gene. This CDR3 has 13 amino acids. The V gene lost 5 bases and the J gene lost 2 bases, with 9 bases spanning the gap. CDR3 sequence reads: CASSVWGNYGYTF. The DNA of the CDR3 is TGTGCCAGCAGCGTCTGGGGCAACTATGGCTACACCTTC.

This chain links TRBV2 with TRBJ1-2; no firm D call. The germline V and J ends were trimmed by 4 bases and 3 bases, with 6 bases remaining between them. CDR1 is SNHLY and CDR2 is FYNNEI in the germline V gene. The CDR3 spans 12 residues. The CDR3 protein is CASSGHYYGYTF. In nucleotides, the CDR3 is TGTGCCAGCAGTGGACACTACTATGGCTACACCTTC.

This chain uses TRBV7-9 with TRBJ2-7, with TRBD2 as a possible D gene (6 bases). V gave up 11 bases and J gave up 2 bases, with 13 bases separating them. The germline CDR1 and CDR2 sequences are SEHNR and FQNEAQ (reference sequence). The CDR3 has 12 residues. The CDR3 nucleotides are TGTGCCGTACGGGAGTCGGCCTACGAGCAGTACTTC. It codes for CAVRESAYEQYF.

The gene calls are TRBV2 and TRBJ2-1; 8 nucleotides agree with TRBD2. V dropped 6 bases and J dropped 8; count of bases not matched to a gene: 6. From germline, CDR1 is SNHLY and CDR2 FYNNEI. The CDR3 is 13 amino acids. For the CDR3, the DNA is TGTGCCAGCAGCGGCGGGAGGACTGATGAGCAGTTCTTC. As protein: CASSGGRTDEQFF. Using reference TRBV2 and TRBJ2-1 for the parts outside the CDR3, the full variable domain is EPEVTQTPSHQVTQMGQEVILRCVPISNHLYFYWYRQILGQKVEFLVSFYNNEISEKSEIFDDQFSVERPDGSNFTLKIRSTKLEDSAMYFCASSGGRTDEQFFGPGTRLTVL.

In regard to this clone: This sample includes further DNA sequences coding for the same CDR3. Here the CDR3 reads CAWSGLAGNEQFF. The CDR3 DNA reads TGTGCCTGGAGCGGACTAGCGGGGAATGAGCAGTTCTTC. The rearrangement links TRBV30 to TRBJ2-1; 12 bases are shared with TRBD2. The CDR3 consists of 13 residues. Unmatched junction bases numbered 1, after V lost 3 bases and J lost 7 bases. Germline lookup yields CDR1 GTSNPN and CDR2 SVGIG (reference sequence).

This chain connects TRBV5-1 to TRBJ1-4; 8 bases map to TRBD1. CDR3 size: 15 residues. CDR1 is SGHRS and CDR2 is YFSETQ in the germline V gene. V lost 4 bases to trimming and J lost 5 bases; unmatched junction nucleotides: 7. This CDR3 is CASSPGSGGNEKLFF. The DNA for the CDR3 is TGCGCCAGCAGCCCGGGCTCAGGGGGCAATGAAAAACTGTTTTTT.

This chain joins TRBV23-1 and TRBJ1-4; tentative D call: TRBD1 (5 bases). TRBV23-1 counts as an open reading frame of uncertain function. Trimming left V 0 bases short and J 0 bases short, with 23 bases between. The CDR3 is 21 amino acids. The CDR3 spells CASSQSPRIGTKPTTNEKLFF. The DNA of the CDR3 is TGCGCCAGCAGTCAATCGCCTAGAATAGGGACGAAGCCCACAACTAATGAAAAACTGTTTTTT.

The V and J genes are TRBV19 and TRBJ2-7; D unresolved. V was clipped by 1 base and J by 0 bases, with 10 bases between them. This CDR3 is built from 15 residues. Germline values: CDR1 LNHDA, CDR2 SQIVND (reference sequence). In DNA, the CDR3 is TGTGCCAGTAGTATAGGGGCTGTGAGCTCCTACGAGCAGTACTTC. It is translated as CASSIGAVSSYEQYF.

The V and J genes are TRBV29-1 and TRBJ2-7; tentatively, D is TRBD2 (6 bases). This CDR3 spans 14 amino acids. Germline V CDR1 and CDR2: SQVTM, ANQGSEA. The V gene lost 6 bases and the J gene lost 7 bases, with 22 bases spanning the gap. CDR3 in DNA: TGCAGCGTCCGACTTAGCGCCCCTGGAGGGGAGCAGTACTTC. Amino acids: CSVRLSAPGGEQYF.

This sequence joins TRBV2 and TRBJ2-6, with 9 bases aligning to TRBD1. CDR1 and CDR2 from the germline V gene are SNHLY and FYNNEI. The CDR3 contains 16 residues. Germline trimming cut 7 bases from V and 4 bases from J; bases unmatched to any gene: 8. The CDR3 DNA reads TGTGCCAGCACTCCACAGGGGGCGAACGGGGCCAACGTCCTGACTTTC. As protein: CASTPQGANGANVLTF. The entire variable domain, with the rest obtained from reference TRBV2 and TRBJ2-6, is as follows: EPEVTQTPSHQVTQMGQEVILRCVPISNHLYFYWYRQILGQKVEFLVSFYNNEISEKSEIFDDQFSVERPDGSNFTLKIRSTKLEDSAMYFCASTPQGANGANVLTFGAGSRLTVL.

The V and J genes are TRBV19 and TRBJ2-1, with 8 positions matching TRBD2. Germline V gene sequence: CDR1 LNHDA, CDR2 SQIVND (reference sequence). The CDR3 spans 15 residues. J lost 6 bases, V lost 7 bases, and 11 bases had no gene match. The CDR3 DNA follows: TGTGCCAGTATCGGATCCGGGAGGGCCTCCAATGAGCAGTTCTTC. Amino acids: CASIGSGRASNEQFF.

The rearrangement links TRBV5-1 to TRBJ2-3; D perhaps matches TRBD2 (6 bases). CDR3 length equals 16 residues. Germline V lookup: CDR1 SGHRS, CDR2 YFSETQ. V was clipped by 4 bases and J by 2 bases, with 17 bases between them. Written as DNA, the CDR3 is TGCGCCAGCAGCACGACTAGTGGCGCAACCACAGATACGCAGTATTTT. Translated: CASSTTSGATTDTQYF.

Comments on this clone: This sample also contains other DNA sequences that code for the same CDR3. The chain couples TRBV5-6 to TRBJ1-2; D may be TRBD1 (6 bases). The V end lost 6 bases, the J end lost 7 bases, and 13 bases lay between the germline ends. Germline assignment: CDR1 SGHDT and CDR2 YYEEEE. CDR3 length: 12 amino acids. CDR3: CASTLAGAGYTF. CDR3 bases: TGTGCCAGCACTCTCGCGGGGGCTGGCTACACCTTC.

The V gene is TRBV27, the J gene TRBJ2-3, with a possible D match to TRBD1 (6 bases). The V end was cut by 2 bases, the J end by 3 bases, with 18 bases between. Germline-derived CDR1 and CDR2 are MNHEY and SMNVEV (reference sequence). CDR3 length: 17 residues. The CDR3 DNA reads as TGTGCCAGCAGTTTAGACCACAGGGTACAGATGACAGATACGCAGTATTTT. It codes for CASSLDHRVQMTDTQYF.

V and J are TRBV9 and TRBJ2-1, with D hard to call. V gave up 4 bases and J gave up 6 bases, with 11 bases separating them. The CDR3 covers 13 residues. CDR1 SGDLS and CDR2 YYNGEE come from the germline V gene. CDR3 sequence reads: CASSSRAGNEQFF. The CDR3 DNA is TGTGCCAGCAGCTCTAGGGCAGGCAATGAGCAGTTCTTC.

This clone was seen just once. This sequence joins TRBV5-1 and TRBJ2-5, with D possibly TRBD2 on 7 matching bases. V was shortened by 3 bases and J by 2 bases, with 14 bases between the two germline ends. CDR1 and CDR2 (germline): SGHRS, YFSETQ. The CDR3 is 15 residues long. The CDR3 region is CASSSPRGAQETQYF. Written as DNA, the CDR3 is TGCGCCAGCAGCTCCCCTCGGGGGGCTCAAGAGACCCAGTACTTC.

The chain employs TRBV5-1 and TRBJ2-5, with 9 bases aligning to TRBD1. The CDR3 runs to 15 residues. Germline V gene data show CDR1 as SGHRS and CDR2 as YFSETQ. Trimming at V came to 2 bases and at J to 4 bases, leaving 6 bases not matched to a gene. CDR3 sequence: CASSLGGQGPETQYF. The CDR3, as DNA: TGCGCCAGCAGCTTAGGGGGACAGGGCCCAGAGACCCAGTACTTC.

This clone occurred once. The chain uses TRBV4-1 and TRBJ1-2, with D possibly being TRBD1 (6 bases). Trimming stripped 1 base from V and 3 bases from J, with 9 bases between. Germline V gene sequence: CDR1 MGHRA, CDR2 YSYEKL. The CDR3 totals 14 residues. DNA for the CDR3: TGCGCCAGCAGCCAAGTGAGACAGGACTATGGCTACACCTTC. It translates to CASSQVRQDYGYTF.

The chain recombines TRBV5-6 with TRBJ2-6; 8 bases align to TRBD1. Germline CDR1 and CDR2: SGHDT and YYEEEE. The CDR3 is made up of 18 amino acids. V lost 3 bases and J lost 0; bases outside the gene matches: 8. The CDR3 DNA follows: TGTGCCAGCAGCTATAACGACAGGGGAAGCTCTGGGGCCAACGTCCTGACTTTC. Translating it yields CASSYNDRGSSGANVLTF.

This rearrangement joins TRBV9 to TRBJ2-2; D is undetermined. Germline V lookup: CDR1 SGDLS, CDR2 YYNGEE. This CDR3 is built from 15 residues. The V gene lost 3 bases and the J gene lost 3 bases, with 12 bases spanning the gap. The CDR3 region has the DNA TGTGCCAGCAGCGACAACACAGTGCACACCGGGGAGCTGTTTTTT. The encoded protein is CASSDNTVHTGELFF.

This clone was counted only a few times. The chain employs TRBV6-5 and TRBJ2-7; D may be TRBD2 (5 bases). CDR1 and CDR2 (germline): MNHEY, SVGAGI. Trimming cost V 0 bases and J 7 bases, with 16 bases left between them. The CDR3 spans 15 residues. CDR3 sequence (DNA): TGTGCCAGCAGTTACTCTTTCGGGGATTCTAGAGAGCAGTACTTC. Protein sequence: CASSYSFGDSREQYF.